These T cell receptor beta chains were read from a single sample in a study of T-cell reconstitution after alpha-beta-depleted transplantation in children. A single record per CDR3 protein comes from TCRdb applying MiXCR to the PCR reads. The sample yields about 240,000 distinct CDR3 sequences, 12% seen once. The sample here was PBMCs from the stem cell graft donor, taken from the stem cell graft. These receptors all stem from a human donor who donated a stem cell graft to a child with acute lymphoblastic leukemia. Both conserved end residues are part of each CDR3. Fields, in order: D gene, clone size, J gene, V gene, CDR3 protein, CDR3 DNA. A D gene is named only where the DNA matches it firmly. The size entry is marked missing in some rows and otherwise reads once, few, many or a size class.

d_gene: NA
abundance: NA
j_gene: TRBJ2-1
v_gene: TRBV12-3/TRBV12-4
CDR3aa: CASSPWTWDVISYNEQFF
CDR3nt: TGTGCCAGCAGTCCCTGGACATGGGACGTTATCTCCTACAATGAGCAGTTCTTC

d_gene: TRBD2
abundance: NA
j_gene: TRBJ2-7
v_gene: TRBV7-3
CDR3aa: CASSSTGGPSGGSLYEQYF
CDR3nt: TGTGCCAGCAGCTCTACCGGGGGCCCCAGCGGGGGTAGTTTGTACGAGCAGTACTTC

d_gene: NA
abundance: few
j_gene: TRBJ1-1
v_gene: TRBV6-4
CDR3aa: CASSDSGPLNTEAFF
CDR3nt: TGTGCCAGCAGTGACTCGGGCCCCCTGAACACTGAAGCTTTCTTT

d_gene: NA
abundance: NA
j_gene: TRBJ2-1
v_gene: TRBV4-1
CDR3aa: CASSSFTNEQFF
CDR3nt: TGCGCCAGCAGCTCCTTCACCAATGAGCAGTTCTTC

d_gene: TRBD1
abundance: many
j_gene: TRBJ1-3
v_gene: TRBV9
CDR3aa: CASGQGLGNTIYF
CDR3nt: TGTGCCAGCGGACAGGGGTTGGGAAACACCATATATTTT

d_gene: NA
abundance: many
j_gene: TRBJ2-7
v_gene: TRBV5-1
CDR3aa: CASSPGQIHEQYF
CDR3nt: TGCGCCAGCAGCCCCGGACAGATCCACGAGCAGTACTTC

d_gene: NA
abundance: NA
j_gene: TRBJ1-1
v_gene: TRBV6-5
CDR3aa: CASSYSKGDTEAFF
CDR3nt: TGTGCCAGCAGTTACTCGAAGGGGGACACTGAAGCTTTCTTT

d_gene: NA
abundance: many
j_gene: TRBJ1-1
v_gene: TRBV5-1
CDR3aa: CASSPNLRGNTEAFF
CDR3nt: TGCGCCAGCAGCCCAAACCTGAGAGGAAACACTGAAGCTTTCTTT

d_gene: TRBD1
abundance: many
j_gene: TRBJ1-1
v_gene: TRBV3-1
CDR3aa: CASSQVRDSQEAFF
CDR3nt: TGTGCCAGCAGCCAAGTTCGGGACAGTCAAGAAGCTTTCTTT

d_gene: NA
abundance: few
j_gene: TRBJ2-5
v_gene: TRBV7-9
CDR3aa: CASSVVLAEETQYF
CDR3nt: TGTGCCAGCAGCGTCGTACTAGCAGAAGAGACCCAGTACTTC